This T cell receptor (beta chain) comes out of a study of T cell responses to AZD1222 COVID-19 vaccine. Broader study findings: The sample set comprised mostly white British donors with more females, and clonal diversity was possibly underestimated. Recipients of AZD1222 seropositive at baseline numbered only five or six.

Assay: immunoSEQ multiplex PCR; the TCRdb copy retains only in-frame clones and omits some. The sample yields about 140,000 clones, more than 90% seen once. This clone was seen only once. The antigen is undetermined. Germline CDR1 reads SGHAT; CDR2 reads FQNNGV. There are 14 residues in the CDR3. Trimming took off 8 bases at V and 9 bases at J, with 20 bases between the two ends. The clonotype originates from an adult in good health. The sequenced sample was peripheral blood, obtained on day 0 of AZD1222 vaccination. The rearrangement links TRBV11-2 to TRBJ2-1, with TRBD2 as a possible D gene (7 bases). CDR3 region: CASQGSGGVGEQFF. For the CDR3, the DNA is TGTGCCAGCCAGGGGTCGGGGGGCGTAGGTGAGCAGTTCTTC.